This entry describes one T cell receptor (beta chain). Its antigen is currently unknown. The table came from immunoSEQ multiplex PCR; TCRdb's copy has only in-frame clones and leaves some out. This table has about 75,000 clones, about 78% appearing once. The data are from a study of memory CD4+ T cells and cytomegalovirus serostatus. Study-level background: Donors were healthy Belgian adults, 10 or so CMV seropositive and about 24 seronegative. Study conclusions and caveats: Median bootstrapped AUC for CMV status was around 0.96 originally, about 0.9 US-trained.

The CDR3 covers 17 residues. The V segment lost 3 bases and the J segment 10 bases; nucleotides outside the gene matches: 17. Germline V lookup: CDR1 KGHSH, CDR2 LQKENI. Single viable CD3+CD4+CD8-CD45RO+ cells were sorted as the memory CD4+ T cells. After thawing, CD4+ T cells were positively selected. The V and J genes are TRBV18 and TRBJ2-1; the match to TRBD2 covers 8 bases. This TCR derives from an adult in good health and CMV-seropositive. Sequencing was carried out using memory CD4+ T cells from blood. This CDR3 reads CASSPRPVAGGLEEQFF. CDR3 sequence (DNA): TGTGCCAGCTCACCCCGACCTGTCGCGGGGGGCCTTGAGGAGCAGTTCTTC.